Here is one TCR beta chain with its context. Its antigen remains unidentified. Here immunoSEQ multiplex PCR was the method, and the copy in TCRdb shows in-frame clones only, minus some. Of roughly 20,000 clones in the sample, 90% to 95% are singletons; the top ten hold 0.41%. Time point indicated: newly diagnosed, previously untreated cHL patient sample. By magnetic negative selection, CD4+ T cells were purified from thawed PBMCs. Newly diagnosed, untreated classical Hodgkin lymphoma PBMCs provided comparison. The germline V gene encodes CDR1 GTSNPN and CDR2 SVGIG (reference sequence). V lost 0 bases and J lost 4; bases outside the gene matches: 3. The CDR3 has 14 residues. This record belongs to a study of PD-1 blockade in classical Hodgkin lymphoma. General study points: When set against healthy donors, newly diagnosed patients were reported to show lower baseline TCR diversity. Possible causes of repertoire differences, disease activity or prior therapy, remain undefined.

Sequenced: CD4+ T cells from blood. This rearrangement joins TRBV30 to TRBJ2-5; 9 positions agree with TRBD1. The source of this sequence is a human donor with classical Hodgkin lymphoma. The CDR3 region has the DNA TGTGCCTGGAGTGTCAGACAGGGGGGAGAGACCCAGTACTTC. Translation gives CAWSVRQGGETQYF.